These T cell receptor beta chains were read from a single sample in a study of blood T cell repertoires in COVID-19. Using immunoSEQ multiplex PCR, the repertoire was profiled, and TCRdb retains in-frame clones only, with some absent. Among under 300,000 clones listed, over 65% were seen once. The source material was peripheral blood. Receptors originate from a man between 60 and 75 years old who had recovered from COVID-19. Both conserved end residues are part of each CDR3. D genes are given only for firm matches. Some rows have no size entry. The others give once, few or many, or a class for an expanded clone.

TRBD1	TRBV18	TRBJ2-1	.	CASSPRTGINEQFF	TGTGCCAGCTCACCACGGACAGGGATAAATGAGCAGTTCTTC
.	TRBV5-8	TRBJ1-1	.	CASSRGAQNPEAFF	TGTGCCAGCAGCCGGGGAGCACAGAACCCCGAAGCTTTCTTT
TRBD1	TRBV5-1	TRBJ2-1	.	CASSQRSGTGVANEQFF	TGCGCCAGCAGCCAGAGAAGCGGGACAGGGGTGGCCAATGAGCAGTTCTTC
.	TRBV24-1	TRBJ2-1	.	CATSVPGVDEQFF	TGTGCCACCAGTGTCCCGGGGGTGGATGAGCAGTTCTTC
.	TRBV5-8	TRBJ1-5	.	CASSGGIRSQPQHF	TGTGCCAGCAGCGGCGGGATCAGAAGTCAGCCCCAGCATTTT
.	TRBV6-5	TRBJ1-1	.	CASSYTHAAQLTEAFF	TGTGCCAGCAGTTACACACATGCGGCCCAATTAACTGAAGCTTTCTTT
TRBD1	TRBV5-4	TRBJ2-7	few	CASSLRDRGRGEQYF	TGTGCCAGCAGCTTGCGGGACAGGGGGCGGGGGGAGCAGTACTTC
TRBD2	TRBV2	TRBJ2-3	.	CASRLGLAGGLTDTQYF	TGTGCCAGCAGACTGGGACTAGCGGGAGGGTTGACAGATACGCAGTATTTT
.	TRBV28	TRBJ1-4	.	CASRAGGEKLFF	TGTGCCAGCAGAGCCGGGGGAGAAAAACTGTTTTTT
TRBD2	TRBV7-8	TRBJ2-3	.	CASSLKSAWLAGDRTDTQYF	TGTGCCAGCAGCTTAAAGTCCGCATGGCTAGCGGGAGATCGGACAGATACGCAGTATTTT
.	TRBV5-1	TRBJ2-3	.	CASSLRGTATDTQYF	TGCGCCAGCAGCTTGCGCGGGACAGCCACAGATACGCAGTATTTT
TRBD1	TRBV7-9	TRBJ2-1	.	CASSSTGGKNEQFF	TGTGCCAGCAGCTCCACAGGGGGCAAGAATGAGCAGTTCTTC
.	TRBV25-1	TRBJ1-1	once	CASSGGFFRGTEAFF	TGTGCCAGCAGTGGAGGCTTTTTCCGCGGGACTGAAGCTTTCTTT
.	TRBV10-2	TRBJ2-1	.	CASSEWHTNEQFF	TGCGCCAGCAGTGAATGGCACACCAATGAGCAGTTCTTC
.	TRBV19	TRBJ2-2	.	CASRQRAGELFF	TGTGCCAGTAGGCAACGGGCCGGGGAGCTGTTTTTT
TRBD2	TRBV6-5	TRBJ2-1	.	CASSPSSGRSFFF	TGTGCCAGCAGCCCCTCTAGCGGGAGAAGCTTTTTCTTC
.	TRBV4-1	TRBJ1-6	.	CASSQESGANSPLHF	TGCGCCAGCAGCCAAGAGTCAGGGGCTAATTCACCCCTCCACTTT
.	TRBV30	TRBJ1-1	.	CAWRIGVAEAFF	TGTGCCTGGAGGATAGGGGTCGCTGAAGCTTTCTTT
.	TRBV3-1/TRBV3-2	TRBJ2-2	.	CASSQLRNTGELFF	TGTGCCAGCAGCCAATTGAGGAACACCGGGGAGCTGTTTTTT
.	TRBV30	TRBJ1-2	.	CAWSGTTEGFGYTF	TGTGCCTGGAGTGGAACGACTGAGGGTTTTGGCTACACCTTC
.	TRBV7-8	TRBJ2-7	.	CASSPSRLVSHEQYF	TGTGCCAGCAGCCCCTCACGGCTAGTTTCCCACGAGCAGTACTTC
TRBD2	TRBV18	TRBJ2-2	.	CASGQTRTSFPGELFF	TGTGCCAGCGGACAAACGCGGACTAGTTTTCCCGGGGAGCTGTTTTTT
.	TRBV19	TRBJ2-1	.	CASSMWVQGEQFF	TGTGCCAGTAGTATGTGGGTCCAGGGCGAGCAGTTCTTC
TRBD1	TRBV11-2	TRBJ2-7	few	CASTVGTGSIYEQYF	TGTGCCAGCACCGTCGGGACAGGGTCTATCTACGAGCAGTACTTC
TRBD1	TRBV6-2/TRBV6-3	TRBJ2-2	.	CASGPLGQGPTGELFF	TGTGCCAGCGGCCCCCTCGGACAGGGACCCACCGGGGAGCTGTTTTTT
.	TRBV28	TRBJ1-1	.	CASGALSAFF	TGTGCCAGTGGAGCCCTCTCGGCTTTCTTT
.	TRBV2	TRBJ1-6	.	CASAGNYNSPLHF	TGTGCCAGCGCAGGGAACTATAATTCACCCCTCCACTTT
TRBD1	TRBV7-9	TRBJ1-2	few	CASSLGQGNGYTF	TGTGCCAGCAGCTTGGGACAGGGTAATGGCTACACCTTC
TRBD1	TRBV11-2	TRBJ1-1	once	CASGLGGAYTEAFF	TGTGCCAGCGGTTTAGGGGGCGCCTACACTGAAGCTTTCTTT
.	TRBV2	TRBJ1-1	.	CASSEVGRMNTEAFF	TGTGCCAGCAGTGAAGTCGGCAGGATGAACACTGAAGCTTTCTTT
TRBD1	TRBV19	TRBJ1-4	.	CASSIGQGFEKLFF	TGTGCCAGTAGTATCGGACAGGGGTTTGAAAAACTGTTTTTT
.	TRBV7-9	TRBJ1-5	.	CASSHGTYNQPQHF	TGTGCCAGCAGCCACGGGACATACAATCAGCCCCAGCATTTT
.	TRBV4-1	TRBJ1-6	.	CASSQDRGLPLHF	TGCGCCAGCAGCCAGGACCGGGGTCTACCCCTCCACTTT
.	TRBV4-1	TRBJ1-5	.	CASSQDRGGQPQHF	TGCGCCAGCAGCCAAGATAGGGGGGGGCAGCCCCAGCATTTT
.	TRBV29-1	TRBJ1-1	.	CSVEDWAKLNTEAFF	TGCAGCGTTGAAGATTGGGCAAAGCTGAACACTGAAGCTTTCTTT
.	TRBV9	TRBJ1-1	.	CASSAQGLDTEAFF	TGTGCCAGCAGCGCTCAGGGGTTGGACACTGAAGCTTTCTTT
.	TRBV19	TRBJ1-4	.	CASSTPGGTEKLFF	TGTGCCAGTAGTACCCCGGGAGGGACTGAAAAACTGTTTTTT
TRBD2	TRBV2	TRBJ2-1	.	CASRGTSGSLYNEQFF	TGTGCCAGCAGGGGTACTAGCGGGAGTCTCTACAATGAGCAGTTCTTC
TRBD1	TRBV27	TRBJ2-7	.	CASSSGTGVEQYF	TGTGCCAGCAGTTCCGGGACAGGGGTCGAGCAGTACTTC
.	TRBV7-9	TRBJ1-2	once	CASSLVGGSVPGTF	TGTGCCAGCAGCTTAGTGGGGGGATCGGTACCAGGCACCTTC
TRBD2	TRBV2	TRBJ2-3	.	CASSRGTSGITSTDTQYF	TGTGCCAGCTCAAGGGGGACTAGCGGTATTACTAGCACAGATACGCAGTATTTT
TRBD1	TRBV5-5	TRBJ1-5	.	CASGQGDRGNQPQHF	TGTGCCAGCGGCCAGGGAGACAGGGGAAATCAGCCCCAGCATTTT
.	TRBV28	TRBJ2-3	.	CASRKRGHTDTQYF	TGTGCCAGCAGAAAACGCGGCCACACAGATACGCAGTATTTT
TRBD1	TRBV18	TRBJ1-1	.	CASSPPTGGLNMNTEAFF	TGTGCCAGCTCACCACCCACAGGGGGTCTGAACATGAACACTGAAGCTTTCTTT
.	TRBV6-1	TRBJ2-7	.	CASSERVLSYEQYF	TGTGCCAGCAGTGAACGGGTACTTTCCTACGAGCAGTACTTC
.	TRBV6-6	TRBJ2-2	.	CASSRQVPNTGELFF	TGTGCCAGCAGTCGACAGGTACCGAACACCGGGGAGCTGTTTTTT
TRBD2	TRBV19	TRBJ2-3	.	CASSIQTSGRRTDTQYF	TGTGCCAGTAGTATACAAACTAGCGGGAGGCGCACAGATACGCAGTATTTT
TRBD2	TRBV5-4	TRBJ2-2	.	CASSGSGTRDGELFF	TGTGCCAGCAGCGGATCCGGGACTAGGGATGGGGAGCTGTTTTTT
TRBD1	TRBV3-1/TRBV3-2	TRBJ2-6	.	CASSRMRQGAISGANVLTF	TGTGCCAGCAGCCGTATGAGACAGGGGGCTATATCTGGGGCCAACGTCCTGACTTTC
.	TRBV5-1	TRBJ1-3	once	CASSSTGAGNTIYF	TGCGCCAGCAGCTCGACCGGGGCTGGAAACACCATATATTTT
.	TRBV20-1	TRBJ1-6	.	CSASEPEGRPLHF	TGCAGTGCTAGTGAGCCAGAGGGTCGGCCCCTCCACTTT
.	TRBV9	TRBJ1-5	.	CASSVAGGPNQPQHF	TGTGCCAGCAGCGTAGCGGGGGGGCCGAATCAGCCCCAGCATTTT
TRBD2	TRBV24-1	TRBJ2-5	.	CATSDATSGVQYF	TGTGCCACCAGTGATGCGACTAGCGGGGTCCAGTACTTC
.	TRBV27	TRBJ2-1	.	CASSPTPVSVEQFF	TGTGCCAGCAGCCCCACCCCCGTCAGCGTTGAGCAGTTCTTC
TRBD2	TRBV3-1/TRBV3-2	TRBJ2-7	few	CASSPYRGLAPAEQYF	TGTGCCAGCAGCCCCTACCGAGGACTAGCCCCCGCCGAGCAGTACTTC
TRBD1	TRBV5-1	TRBJ2-5	once	CASSLGTGGLGETQYF	TGCGCCAGCAGCTTGGGGACAGGGGGCTTGGGAGAGACCCAGTACTTC